The 9 T cell receptor beta chains reported below all come from one sample, sequenced in a study of cytotoxic CD8 clonotypes in ibrutinib-treated CLL. Assay used: immunoSEQ multiplex PCR; TCRdb lists only in-frame clones, some missing. This table holds about 300,000 clones, 65% to 85% found once. Sequences were derived from PBMCs, sampled at disease progression, from a patient treated with ibrutinib. These receptors originate from a human donor with chronic lymphocytic leukemia.

V and J are TRBV6-8 and TRBJ2-7; TRBD1 matches 8 bases. Germline V gives CDR1 MNHGY, CDR2 SAAAGT. With V trimmed by 7 bases and J by 1 base, 18 bases remained unmatched. CDR3 length: 18 amino acids. CDR3 sequence (DNA): TGTGCCAGCACCCAAGGACAGGGAAGCCCCGGCGGTTCCTACGAGCAGTACTTC. It codes for CASTQGQGSPGGSYEQYF.

V usage is TRBV29-1 and J usage is TRBJ2-5; unclear D gene. Deletions cut 7 bases from V and 3 bases from J, with 6 bases between. Germline CDR1 reads SQVTM; CDR2 reads ANQGSEA. The CDR3 runs to 10 residues. The CDR3 DNA reads TGCAGCGGCCGGGAAGAGACCCAGTACTTC. It encodes CSGREETQYF.

This clone was found once. The chain recombines TRBV16 with TRBJ2-7; no definite D call. Trimming stripped 0 bases from V and 2 bases from J, with 5 bases between. CDR3 length equals 13 residues. From germline, CDR1 is KGHSY and CDR2 FQNENV. CDR3 residues: CASSQSPAYEQYF. The CDR3 bases are TGTGCCAGCAGCCAATCGCCAGCCTACGAGCAGTACTTC. Supplemented by reference TRBV16 and TRBJ2-7, the full variable domain reads GEEVAQTPKHLVRGEGQKAKLYCAPIKGHSYVFWYQQVLKNEFKFLISFQNENVFDETGMPKERFSAKCLPNSPCSLEIQATKLEDSAVYFCASSQSPAYEQYFGPGTRLTVT.

This sequence joins TRBV11-2 and TRBJ1-2, with TRBD1 identical over 10 bases. The V gene's germline CDR1 is SGHAT and CDR2 FQNNGV. This CDR3 has 14 amino acids. Trimming cost V 5 bases and J 5 bases; bases outside gene matches: 5. The CDR3 here is CASSPPGQGYGYTF. The CDR3 DNA reads TGTGCCAGCAGCCCCCCGGGACAGGGGTATGGCTACACCTTC. Full variable domain (missing parts from reference TRBV11-2 and TRBJ1-2): EAGVAQSPRYKIIEKRQSVAFWCNPISGHATLYWYQQILGQGPKLLIQFQNNGVVDDSQLPKDRFSAERLKGVDSTLKIQPAKLEDSAVYLCASSPPGQGYGYTFGSGTRLTVV.

This clone has more than one count but fewer than ten. The chain recombines TRBV2 with TRBJ2-4; 7 bases are a match to TRBD1. Trimming cost V 7 bases and J 2 bases; bases outside gene matches: 5. The CDR3 totals 14 residues. In germline, CDR1 is SNHLY, CDR2 FYNNEI. The CDR3 region has the DNA TGTGCCAGCACGAGGGGGCGGACCAAAAACATTCAGTACTTC. Protein product: CASTRGRTKNIQYF.

This rearrangement joins TRBV6-5 to TRBJ2-7, with TRBD2 matching 14 bases. Germline V gene data show CDR1 as MNHEY and CDR2 as SVGAGI. This CDR3 comprises 13 residues. The V gene end was trimmed by 8 bases and the J gene end by 4 bases; junction bases not matched to a gene: 1. CDR3 sequence reads: CASWTSGGYEQYF. The CDR3 nucleotides read TGTGCCAGCTGGACTAGCGGGGGGTACGAGCAGTACTTC.

The chain has TRBV7-2 and TRBJ2-7; TRBD1 might be the D (6 bases). The CDR3 covers 13 residues. Germline V gene sequence: CDR1 SGHTA, CDR2 FQGNSA. Trimming took off 2 bases at V and 12 bases at J, with 17 bases between the two ends. In nucleotides, the CDR3 is TGTGCCAGCAGCTTACAGTTTCGGGGACACGGGTACTTC. Translated, it gives CASSLQFRGHGYF.

The chain uses TRBV2 and TRBJ1-1; maybe TRBD1 (5 bases). Trimming took 3 bases from V and 4 from J, leaving 12 bases between them. From germline, CDR1 is SNHLY and CDR2 FYNNEI. The CDR3 has 14 amino acids. The CDR3 region has the DNA TGTGCCAGCAGTGACTTCGCAGGGACCACTGAAGCTTTCTTT. This codes for CASSDFAGTTEAFF.

The chain has TRBV6-1 and TRBJ1-2; 9 bases align to TRBD1. The CDR3 has 14 amino acids. V shed 6 bases and J 0 bases; nucleotides not matched to a gene: 2. The germline gives CDR1 MNHNS, CDR2 SASEGT. The CDR3 loop is CASRTGGANYGYTF. CDR3 nucleotide sequence: TGTGCCAGCAGGACAGGGGGAGCTAACTATGGCTACACCTTC.